The subject of this entry is one T cell receptor (beta chain). Its antigen is as yet unknown. The data originate from a study of cytomegalovirus exposure and HLA in healthy donors. Overall study context: Per a later analysis, the 666 first-cohort and some 130 validation repertoires shared one platform.

Findings of the study overall: In vitro confirmation showed three CMV-associated chains to be CMV antigen specific. According to a subsequent analysis, TCR clusters identified in the first cohort showed a tendency to co-occur across the approximately 120 validation repertoires.

Clones were read by immunoSEQ multiplex PCR, and TCRdb kept only the in-frame ones, dropping some. The profile covers 100,000 or so clones, with less than 95% appearing a single time and 0.89% taken by the ten largest. The source material was PBMCs. The receptor's source is a young woman in good health and CMV-seronegative.

The CDR3 spells CASSERGASGSHEQYF. The DNA for the CDR3 is TGTGCCAGCAGTGAAAGGGGGGCTAGCGGGAGTCACGAGCAGTACTTC. This sequence joins TRBV2 and TRBJ2-7; 10 bases agree with TRBD2. CDR1 is SNHLY, CDR2 FYNNEI, per germline. The CDR3 is 16 amino acids. The J segment lost 5 bases and the V segment lost 2 bases, leaving 9 bases of the junction unmatched.